This TCR beta chain appears in the sequencing data of a study of blood T cell repertoires in COVID-19. Across the study: Italy, Spain and the United States were the sources of the convalescent and acute COVID-19 samples. PBMCs, B-cell-depleted T cells, or T cells were the source of the cDNA or gDNA that made up the material.

As originally analysed: Nucleated cell counts were estimated from reference gene primer amplification. Clones were sequenced by immunoSEQ multiplex PCR, and TCRdb holds only the in-frame ones, with some missing. Clone size and the V and J calls come from that table; the DNA yielded D and trimming. This table holds about 240,000 clones, roughly 91% found once. In its sample, this clone was seen a few times. Trimming removed 4 bases from V and 4 bases from J; junction bases left unmatched: 10. Germline CDR1 SGHNT, CDR2 YYREEE (reference sequence). CDR3 length: 15 residues. Self-reported history from a screening survey and questionnaire set each donor's cohort.

The sequenced sample consisted of PBMCs or T cells enriched from blood (not recorded which). The V and J genes are TRBV5-4 and TRBJ1-1; TRBD1 aligns across 7 bases. The origin of this receptor is a woman younger than 45 who had recovered from COVID-19. CDR3 in DNA: TGTGCCAGCAGCCCGCAACAGGGGTTAGTCACTGAAGCTTTCTTT. Protein sequence: CASSPQQGLVTEAFF. The entire variable domain, with the rest obtained from reference TRBV5-4 and TRBJ1-1, is as follows: ETGVTQSPTHLIKTRGQQVTLRCSSQSGHNTVSWYQQALGQGPQFIFQYYREEENGRGNFPPRFSGLQFPNYSSELNVNALELDDSALYLCASSPQQGLVTEAFFGQGTRLTVV.